This T cell receptor (beta chain) emerged from a study of early T cells in non-severe SARS-CoV-2 infection (dated by TCRdb to the early 2020s). About the full investigation: TCR sequencing used bulk RNA from unsorted whole blood, so alpha and beta chains could not be paired. The study at large found these results: VDJdb matching was skewed toward anti-spike CD8 responses and likely underestimated virus-specific expansions by missing private and CD4 specificities.

A note on this clonotype: What this receptor recognizes is not known. No clone much larger than this one lies a single base away; base qualities are absent.

From cysteine to phenylalanine, the CDR3 is 13 amino acids long. Here the CDR3 DNA is all that survives: 39 bases in frame from base 1. The CDR1 and CDR2 encoded by the germline V gene (reference sequence) are SGHNT and YYREEE. Trimming at the junction amounts to 3 bases on V and 2 bases on J, and the germline ends lie 8 bases apart. The method was 5' RACE. Sequencing was carried out with a NextSeq 500. The TCR library protocol attached unique molecular identifiers to individual cDNA molecules to correct for sequencing error and PCR bias. TCR alpha and beta chains were both sequenced, and the abundances of alpha and beta sequences in each sample were closely correlated with each other. The original methods were these. Decombinator V4 was used to annotate the V gene, J gene and CDR3 of the TCR sequences. TCRs were defined as expanded if a significant change between any two time points was detected under a Poisson model with p below 0.0001. TCR abundances were normalised to the total number of TCRs sequenced per sample and expressed as counts per million. MAIT TCRs were defined by TRAV1-2 paired with TRAJ12, TRAJ20 or TRAJ33, and iNKT TCRs by TRAV10 paired with TRAJ18. A search of VDJdb, accessed on 1 November 2021, was run for TCRs annotated to CMV, EBV and SARS-CoV-2, with TCRs annotated for multiple antigens excluded. The public sequencing data were trimmed at Q25 with fastp and processed into clonotypes with MiXCR by TCRdb, which kept only in-frame beta chains. Entries are consolidated by CDR3 protein sequence, retaining the most common genes and DNA. For this entry, the V and J calls and clone size follow TCRdb and not the study's own pipeline. Present in this sample are approximately 110,000 distinct CDR3 sequences, around 14% of which were seen just once. The top ten constitute around a fifth of the sample.

Set within a cohort of healthcare workers in London, UK, this nested case-control study involved weekly PCR testing of nasopharyngeal swabs along with blood sampling. Healthcare workers were enrolled in the week of the UK lockdown, from 23 to 31 March 2020, and were followed every week for up to roughly 16 weeks. The V gene is TRBV5-4 and the J gene is TRBJ1-2; the D segment could be TRBD1, given 5 matching bases. This TCR was sampled from an adult who was a healthcare worker with PCR-confirmed SARS-CoV-2 infection or an uninfected control (not recorded which). The specimen was whole blood. Here is the DNA: TGTGCCAGCAGCTCACAGGTCAACTATGGCTACACCTTC. Translated, it gives CASSSQVNYGYTF.